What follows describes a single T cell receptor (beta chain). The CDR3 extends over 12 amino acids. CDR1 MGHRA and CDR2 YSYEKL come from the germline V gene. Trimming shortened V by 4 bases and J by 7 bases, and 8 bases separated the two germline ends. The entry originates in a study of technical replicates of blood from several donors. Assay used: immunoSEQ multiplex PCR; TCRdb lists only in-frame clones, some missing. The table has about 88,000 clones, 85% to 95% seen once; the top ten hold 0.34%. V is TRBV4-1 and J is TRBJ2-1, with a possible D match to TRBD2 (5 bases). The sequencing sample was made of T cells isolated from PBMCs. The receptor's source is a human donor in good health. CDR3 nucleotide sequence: TGCGCCAGCAGCCCGACTATTAATGAGCAGTTCTTC. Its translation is CASSPTINEQFF.